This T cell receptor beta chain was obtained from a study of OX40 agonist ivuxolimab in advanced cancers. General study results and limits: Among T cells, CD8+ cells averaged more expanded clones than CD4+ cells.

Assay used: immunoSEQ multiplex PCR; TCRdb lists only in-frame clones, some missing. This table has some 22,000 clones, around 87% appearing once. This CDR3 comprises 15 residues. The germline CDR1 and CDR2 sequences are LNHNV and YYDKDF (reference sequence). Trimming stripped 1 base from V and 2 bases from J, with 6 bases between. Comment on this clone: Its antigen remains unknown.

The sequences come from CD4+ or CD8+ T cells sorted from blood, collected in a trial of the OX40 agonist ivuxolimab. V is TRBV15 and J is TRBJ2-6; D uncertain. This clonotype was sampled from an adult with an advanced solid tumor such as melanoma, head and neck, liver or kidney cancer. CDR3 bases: TGTGCCACCAGCAGAGCAGGTACTGGGGCCAACGTCCTGACTTTC. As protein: CATSRAGTGANVLTF.